This T cell receptor beta chain was found in a study of OX40 agonist ivuxolimab in advanced cancers. Samples of blood were obtained at baseline, on cycle 4 day 1, and on cycle 7 day 1. Study results and caveats: At doses 0.1 to 3.0 mg/kg, CD4+ and CD8+ clones expanded. Expanded peripheral T cells had an undetermined antigen specificity. CD8+ T cells averaged more expanded clones than CD4+.

Germline values: CDR1 MNHEY, CDR2 SVGAGI. The V end was cut by 7 bases, the J end by 6 bases, with 13 bases between. The CDR3 consists of 13 residues. A remark on this clone: Its antigen is still unknown.

Sequencing used immunoSEQ multiplex PCR; TCRdb keeps in-frame clones, though not all of them. This table has tens of thousands of clones, approximately 80% appearing once. The clonotype was recovered from an adult with an advanced solid tumor such as melanoma, head and neck, liver or kidney cancer. This material consisted of CD4+ or CD8+ T cells sorted from blood, taken in a trial of the OX40 agonist ivuxolimab. This sequence joins TRBV6-5 and TRBJ1-5; unclear D gene. The CDR3 sequence: CASTEQWGQPQHF. CDR3 DNA sequence: TGTGCCAGCACCGAACAGTGGGGTCAGCCCCAGCATTTT.